The 21 T cell receptor beta chains presented below share a single source sample, sequenced in a study of preoperative IRX-2 immunotherapy in early breast cancer. Here immunoSEQ multiplex PCR was the method, and the copy in TCRdb shows in-frame clones only, minus some. The sample has about 89,000 clones; 86% are singletons. Treatment in this sample: preoperative locoregional IRX-2 cytokine immunotherapy. This material consisted of tumor tissue, taken after IRX-2 immunotherapy. Every receptor here comes from a human donor with breast cancer.

The V and J genes are TRBV6-8 and TRBJ1-3; the D gene is possibly TRBD1 (6 bases). Germline CDR1 MNHGY, CDR2 SAAAGT. This CDR3 contains 17 residues. V lost 7 bases and J 3 bases, leaving 22 bases between the germline ends. The CDR3 loop reads CASTPLGGTSYGNTIYF. CDR3 bases: TGTGCCAGCACCCCACTAGGGGGGACCTCTTATGGAAACACCATATATTTT.

The V gene is TRBV2, the J gene TRBJ2-4; D remains ambiguous. This CDR3 is 13 amino acids long. The V gene lost 5 bases and the J gene lost 1 base, with 6 bases spanning the gap. Germline assignment: CDR1 SNHLY and CDR2 FYNNEI. The CDR3 sequence: CASSPLAKNIQYF. The DNA of the CDR3 is TGTGCCAGCAGTCCACTGGCCAAAAACATTCAGTACTTC.

This clone came up a few times. The chain has TRBV28 and TRBJ1-2, with 7 bases matching TRBD1. CDR3 length equals 14 residues. Trimming removed 1 base from V and 7 bases from J; junction bases left unmatched: 6. Germline V gene sequence: CDR1 MDHEN, CDR2 SYDVKM. The CDR3 region has the DNA TGTGCCAGCAGTTTATACACAGGGGAGGGTGGCTACACCTTC. It encodes CASSLYTGEGGYTF.

The rearrangement joins TRBV19 to TRBJ2-1, with D possibly called TRBD1 or TRBD2 (5 bases each). The V end was cut by 7 bases, the J end by 2 bases, with 12 bases between. CDR1 and CDR2 (germline): LNHDA, SQIVND (reference sequence). The CDR3 totals 14 residues. CDR3: CASISGTPYNEQFF. The CDR3 DNA sequence: TGTGCCAGTATATCAGGGACGCCCTACAATGAGCAGTTCTTC.

This clone was seen only once. V and J are TRBV7-1 and TRBJ1-5; D perhaps matches TRBD1 (5 bases). TRBV7-1 is an ORF, with its function uncertain. The CDR3 has 13 amino acids. V was trimmed by 4 bases and J by 9 bases, leaving 13 bases between them. The CDR3 loop is CASSLRDYRPQHF. CDR3 nucleotide sequence: TGTGCCAGCAGCTTACGGGACTATCGGCCCCAGCATTTT.

V is TRBV6-8 and J is TRBJ1-5; D is unresolved. V was pared by 5 bases and J by 4 bases, with 18 bases between. The CDR3 is made up of 16 amino acids. Germline lookup yields CDR1 MNHGY and CDR2 SAAAGT. The CDR3 bases are TGTGCCAGCAGTGACGAAAGGGTCTCCCTAAATCAGCCCCAGCATTTT. Translating gives CASSDERVSLNQPQHF.

The V call is TRBV10-2, the J call TRBJ2-7; perhaps D is TRBD1 or TRBD2 (5 bases each). CDR3 length: 16 residues. Per the germline V gene, CDR1 is WSHSY and CDR2 is SAAADI. V lost 6 bases, J lost 5 bases, and 23 bases lay in between. The DNA for the CDR3 is TGCGCCAGCAGACCTTGGGGGTCCTCCTTAGAGGACGAGCAGTACTTC. Residues: CASRPWGSSLEDEQYF.

The V and J genes are TRBV5-1 and TRBJ2-5; 7 nucleotides line up with TRBD2. The CDR3 has 15 amino acids. The V gene's germline CDR1 is SGHRS and CDR2 YFSETQ. V trimming: 3 bases; J trimming: 5 bases; junction bases outside the gene matches: 10. Written as DNA, the CDR3 is TGCGCCAGCAGCTGGGAGCGGGGAAGGGCGGAGACCCAGTACTTC. Its translation: CASSWERGRAETQYF.

The chain uses TRBV30 and TRBJ2-1; D gene unclear. V lost 3 bases and J 6 bases, leaving 6 bases between the germline ends. The CDR3 totals 11 residues. Germline loops: CDR1 GTSNPN, CDR2 SVGIG (reference sequence). CDR3 coding DNA: TGTGCCTGGAGGGGCTTCAATGAGCAGTTCTTC. This codes for CAWRGFNEQFF.

This chain links TRBV15 with TRBJ2-5, with 8 positions matching TRBD2. Germline loops: CDR1 LNHNV, CDR2 YYDKDF (reference sequence). The trim removed 3 bases at V and 0 bases at J, leaving 9 bases unmatched. This CDR3 has 17 residues. In DNA, the CDR3 is TGTGCCACCAGCAGCACTCCCGGGGGGGGATACCAAGAGACCCAGTACTTC. This gives the protein CATSSTPGGGYQETQYF.

The rearrangement links TRBV6-8 to TRBJ1-5; D is ambiguous. Looked up from germline, CDR1 is MNHGY and CDR2 is SAAAGT. The CDR3 loop spans 13 amino acids. V was cut by 8 bases and J by 4 bases, with 12 bases left in between. The CDR3 region has the DNA TGTGCCAGCCGAATTCACAGTAATCAGCCCCAGCATTTT. Its protein is CASRIHSNQPQHF.

The chain is built from TRBV29-1 and TRBJ2-7, with 8 positions matching TRBD1. Trimming at V came to 2 bases and at J to 6 bases, leaving 12 bases not matched to a gene. Germline loops: CDR1 SQVTM, CDR2 ANQGSEA. There are 15 residues in the CDR3. The chain's CDR3 is CSVELDRASWGEQYF. CDR3 DNA: TGCAGCGTTGAACTGGACAGGGCCTCCTGGGGCGAGCAGTACTTC.

The J gene is TRBJ1-6, the V gene TRBV28; D not resolved. The germline V and J ends were trimmed by 4 bases and 11 bases, with 9 bases remaining between them. The length of the CDR3 is 12 residues. Per germline, CDR1 MDHEN and CDR2 SYDVKM. In nucleotides, the CDR3 is TGTGCCAGCAGTTCTCCCTGGCCACCCCTCCACTTT. This codes for CASSSPWPPLHF.

The chain employs TRBV29-1 and TRBJ2-5, with a weak D call TRBD2 (6 bases). Germline V gives CDR1 SQVTM, CDR2 ANQGSEA. CDR3 length: 12 amino acids. Between the trimmed V and J ends, which lost 3 bases and 5 bases, there was a span of 10 bases. For the CDR3, the DNA is TGCAGCGTTGATGATGCGGGGGAGACCCAGTACTTC. Its translation is CSVDDAGETQYF.

In this sample, this clone turned up many times. The chain recombines TRBV1 with TRBJ1-1. TRBV1 is recorded as a pseudogene. The CDR3 consists of 14 residues. The CDR3: CASSQFLRRTEAFF. As DNA, the CDR3 is TGCGCCAGCAGCCAATTCCTCCGAAGGACTGAAGCTTTCTTT.

This rearrangement joins TRBV28 to TRBJ1-3; D is unresolved. V lost 6 bases, J lost 0 bases, and 3 bases lay in between. Germline CDR1 is MDHEN and CDR2 is SYDVKM. This CDR3 is built from 12 residues. The CDR3 here is CASRTSGNTIYF. The CDR3 bases are TGTGCCAGCAGAACCTCTGGAAACACCATATATTTT.

CDR3 sequence (DNA): TGTGCCAGCAGCCTTGGATCGGAGAACACTGAAGCTTTCTTT. This codes for CASSLGSENTEAFF. V is TRBV11-3 and J is TRBJ1-1; D is unclear. The germline CDR1 and CDR2 sequences are SGHNT and YENEEA. The CDR3 consists of 14 residues. Trimming pared 5 bases from V and 1 base from J, leaving 11 bases between.

This chain links TRBV19 with TRBJ2-6; 7 bases align to TRBD1. J lost 6 bases, V lost 7 bases, and 9 bases had no gene match. The CDR3 has 15 residues. Per the germline V gene, CDR1 is LNHDA and CDR2 is SQIVND (reference sequence). CDR3 amino acids: CASTRRGTVANVLTF. CDR3 nucleotide sequence: TGTGCCAGTACCAGGCGAGGGACAGTGGCCAACGTCCTGACTTTC.

This chain uses TRBV28 with TRBJ1-5, with D tentatively TRBD1 (6 bases). V lost 6 bases to trimming and J lost 2 bases, with 14 bases between them. Germline V gene data show CDR1 as MDHEN and CDR2 as SYDVKM. This CDR3 comprises 15 residues. CDR3 bases: TGTGCCAGCAGATCCCTCAGGGGAGGCAATCAGCCCCAGCATTTT. Translated: CASRSLRGGNQPQHF.

The chain carries TRBV19 and TRBJ1-5; D might be TRBD1 (5 bases). CDR1 is LNHDA, CDR2 SQIVND, per germline (reference sequence). There are 15 residues in the CDR3. V lost 3 bases to trimming and J lost 3 bases, with 12 bases between them. CDR3 amino acids: CASSMRGADNQPQHF. CDR3 coding DNA: TGTGCCAGTAGTATGCGAGGGGCGGACAATCAGCCCCAGCATTTT.

The chain carries TRBV23-1 and TRBJ2-3; the D gene is possibly TRBD1 (5 bases). TRBV23-1 is placed among ORFs of uncertain function. There are 18 residues in the CDR3. With 0 bases removed from V and 0 bases from J, the gap between germline ends came to 16 bases. CDR3 nucleotide sequence: TGCGCCAGCAGTCAATCGACAGACACCTCTCCTAGCACAGATACGCAGTATTTT. It codes for CASSQSTDTSPSTDTQYF.